This entry is about one T cell receptor (beta chain). PCR involved 60 Vbeta and 13 Jbeta primers. The assay was immunoSEQ multiplex PCR, and TCRdb's table has in-frame clones only and misses some. The data show some 190,000 clones, roughly 77% seen once. Healthy bone marrow donors made up the donors. The sample belongs to a study of cytomegalovirus exposure and HLA in healthy donors. Deletions cut 6 bases from V and 1 base from J, with 15 bases between. Germline V gene sequence: CDR1 WSHSY, CDR2 SAAADI. The CDR3 runs 15 residues. The chain employs TRBV10-2 and TRBJ1-2, with D perhaps TRBD1 (6 bases). The specimen was PBMCs. This receptor was taken from a woman aged 45-65 years in good health and CMV-seronegative. The CDR3 DNA reads as TGCGCCAGCAGGAACATCGGACAGTATAACTATGGCTACACCTTC. This codes for CASRNIGQYNYGYTF.